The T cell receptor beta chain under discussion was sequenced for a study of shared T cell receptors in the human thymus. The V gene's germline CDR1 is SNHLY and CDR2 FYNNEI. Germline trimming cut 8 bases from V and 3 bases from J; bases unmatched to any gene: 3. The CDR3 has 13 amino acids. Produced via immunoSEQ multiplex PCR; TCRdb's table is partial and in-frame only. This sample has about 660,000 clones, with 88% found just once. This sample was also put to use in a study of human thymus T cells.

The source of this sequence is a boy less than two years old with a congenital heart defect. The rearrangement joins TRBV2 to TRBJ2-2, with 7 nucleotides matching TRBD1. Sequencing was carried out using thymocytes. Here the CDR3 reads CASRQGDTGELFF. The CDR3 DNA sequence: TGTGCCAGCCGACAGGGTGACACCGGGGAGCTGTTTTTT.